The entry below gives a single T cell receptor (beta chain) sequence along with its context. The antigen is unknown. The record originates from a study of OX40 agonist ivuxolimab in advanced cancers. Study context: Cohort: approximately 79% men, mean age roughly 60, aged roughly 23 to 79. Having had anti-PD-1, anti-PD-L1 or anti-CTLA-4 therapy before was allowed, and approximately 40% had some.

The CDR3 loop spans 14 amino acids. In germline, CDR1 is MGHDK, CDR2 SYGVNS. V shed 7 bases and J 6 bases; nucleotides not matched to a gene: 5. Regarding the study as a whole: Individuals who were partial responders at 0.1-3.0 mg/kg had clonal expansion that ranked among the lowest. It was not determined which antigens were specifically recognized by the peripheral T cells that had undergone clonal expansion.

The protocol was immunoSEQ multiplex PCR, while the TCRdb copy is restricted to in-frame clones and leaves out a portion. The data show approximately 20,000 clones, about 83% seen once. The chain uses TRBV25-1 and TRBJ2-1; 11 bases map to TRBD2. The TCR comes from an adult with an advanced solid tumor such as melanoma, head and neck, liver or kidney cancer. The sample in question was CD4+ or CD8+ T cells sorted from blood, obtained in a trial of the OX40 agonist ivuxolimab. CDR3 sequence: CASTGLAGSNEQFF. The CDR3 DNA sequence: TGTGCCAGCACAGGACTAGCGGGTAGCAATGAGCAGTTCTTC.